This T cell receptor beta chain was found in a study of metastatic and nonmetastatic thyroid tumors. Study-level information: Repertoires were compared across blood and tumor or nodule tissue from malignant and benign thyroid patients. Regarding the study as a whole: In both blood and tumor samples, TCR beta diversity was reported significantly higher for malignant than benign nodules.

This clone was counted at least ten times. The target antigen is unknown. All patients were untreated before thyroid surgery. Authors' methods: It was from CDR3 differences across clinicopathological groups that a distant-metastasis classifier for papillary thyroid cancer was built. TCRdb re-processed the PCR reads through MiXCR. V and J calls and clone size were set by TCRdb, not the authors. Of some 10,000 clones listed, 9.5% to 13% are singletons. The CDR3 spans 13 residues. Trimming left V 7 bases short and J 1 base short, with 13 bases between. CDR1 is SQVTM and CDR2 is ANQGSEA in the germline V gene.

The rearrangement links TRBV29-1 to TRBJ1-1; D is possibly TRBD1 (5 bases). The source of this sequence is a female donor with papillary thyroid cancer or a benign thyroid nodule (not recorded which). Some clones in this sample may be carry-over from other donors' samples. The material sequenced was tumor tissue. CDR3: CSGWDGQNTEAFF. CDR3 coding DNA: TGCAGCGGGTGGGACGGTCAGAACACTGAAGCTTTCTTT. Looking up the rest from reference TRBV29-1 and TRBJ1-1 gives the full variable domain: SAVISQKPSRDICQRGTSLTIQCQVDSQVTMMFWYRQQPGQSLTLIATANQGSEATYESGFVIDKFPISRPNLTFSTLTVSNMSPEDSSIYLCSGWDGQNTEAFFGQGTRLTVV.